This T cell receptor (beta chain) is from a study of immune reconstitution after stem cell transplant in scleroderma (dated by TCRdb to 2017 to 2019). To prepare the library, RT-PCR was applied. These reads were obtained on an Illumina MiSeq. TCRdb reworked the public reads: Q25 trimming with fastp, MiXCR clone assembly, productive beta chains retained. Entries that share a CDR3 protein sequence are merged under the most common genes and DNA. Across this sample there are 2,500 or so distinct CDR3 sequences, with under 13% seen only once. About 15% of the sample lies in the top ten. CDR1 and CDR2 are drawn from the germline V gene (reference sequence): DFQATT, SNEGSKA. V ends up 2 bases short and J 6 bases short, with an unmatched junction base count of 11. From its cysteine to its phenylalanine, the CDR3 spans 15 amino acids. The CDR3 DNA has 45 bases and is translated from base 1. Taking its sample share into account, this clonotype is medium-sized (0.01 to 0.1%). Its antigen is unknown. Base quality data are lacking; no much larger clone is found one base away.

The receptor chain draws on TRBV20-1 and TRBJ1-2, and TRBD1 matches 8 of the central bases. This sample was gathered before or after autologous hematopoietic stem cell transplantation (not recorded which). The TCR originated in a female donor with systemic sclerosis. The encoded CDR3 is CSARPRQGRGNGYTF. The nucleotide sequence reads TGCAGTGCTAGACCGAGACAGGGGAGAGGCAATGGCTACACCTTC.